A single sample gave rise to the 10 T cell receptor beta chains below, sequenced in a study of blood T cell repertoires in COVID-19. Sequenced by immunoSEQ multiplex PCR; TCRdb stores in-frame clones only, minus some. The sample gives more than 300,000 clones, 87% of which show up once; around 1.9% is in the top ten. Sequenced sample: PBMCs or T cells enriched from blood (not recorded which). These receptors were obtained from a man in his forties in a cohort exposed to, infected with or recovered from COVID-19 (not recorded which).

This clone was recorded once. The CDR3 DNA follows: TGTGCCATGTGGGTAGCGGGAGATAATGAGCAGTTCTTC. Its translation: CAMWVAGDNEQFF. The gene calls are TRBV7-2 and TRBJ2-1; 9 nucleotides match TRBD2. With 10 bases clipped from V and 7 bases from J, the junction kept 8 bases outside the gene matches. This CDR3 has 13 amino acids. Looked up from germline, CDR1 is SGHTA and CDR2 is FQGNSA.

The J gene is TRBJ2-3, the V gene TRBV28, with D possibly matching TRBD1 (5 bases). This CDR3 has 13 amino acids. V was shortened by 4 bases and J by 4 bases, with 9 bases between the two germline ends. Germline V gene data show CDR1 as MDHEN and CDR2 as SYDVKM. CDR3: CASSSTTADTQYF. In DNA form, the CDR3 reads TGTGCCAGCAGTTCCACGACAGCAGATACGCAGTATTTT.

CDR3 sequence (DNA): TGTGCCGTCCGGGACAGGGGTTACGAGCAGTACTTC. It codes for CAVRDRGYEQYF. This chain uses TRBV10-3 with TRBJ2-7, with 10 bases fitting TRBD1. V shed 11 bases, J shed 4 bases, and the junction held 5 bases outside the gene matches. The V gene's germline CDR1 is ENHRY and CDR2 SYGVKD. The CDR3 has 12 residues.

This chain uses TRBV28 with TRBJ1-6; the D is unclear. Trimming took 1 base from V and 7 from J, leaving 5 bases between them. The germline CDR1 and CDR2 sequences are MDHEN and SYDVKM. The CDR3 consists of 13 residues. The CDR3 here is CASSLLSNSPLHF. CDR3 in DNA: TGTGCCAGCAGTTTATTATCGAATTCACCCCTCCACTTT.

This chain connects TRBV5-5 to TRBJ2-1; the match to TRBD2 covers 11 bases. The V gene end was trimmed by 5 bases and the J gene end by 4 bases; junction bases not matched to a gene: 5. Germline CDR1 reads SGHKS; CDR2 reads YYEKEE (reference sequence). The CDR3 is made up of 15 amino acids. The CDR3 loop is CASSPGLAGYNEQFF. In DNA form, the CDR3 reads TGTGCCAGCAGTCCCGGACTAGCGGGTTACAATGAGCAGTTCTTC.

This chain uses TRBV7-2 with TRBJ2-1, with unresolved D. Trimming stripped 5 bases from V and 6 bases from J, with 11 bases between. The CDR3 covers 13 residues. Looked up from germline, CDR1 is SGHTA and CDR2 is FQGNSA. CDR3 nucleotide sequence: TGTGCCAGCAGCGCCGCTACCCTCAATGAGCAGTTCTTC. This gives the protein CASSAATLNEQFF. Drawing the rest from reference TRBV7-2 and TRBJ2-1, the complete variable domain is GAGVSQSPSNKVTEKGKDVELRCDPISGHTALYWYRQSLGQGLEFLIYFQGNSAPDKSGLPSDRFSAERTGGSVSTLTIQRTQQEDSAVYLCASSAATLNEQFFGPGTRLTVL.

V is TRBV28 and J is TRBJ1-2, with 8 bases fitting TRBD1. V dropped 3 bases and J dropped 4; count of bases not matched to a gene: 7. The CDR3 sequence is 15 residues long. Germline CDR1 and CDR2: MDHEN and SYDVKM. The CDR3 DNA reads TGTGCCAGCAGTTTCGGACAGGGAGGGGGCTATGGCTACACCTTC. It encodes CASSFGQGGGYGYTF.

The gene calls are TRBV10-3 and TRBJ2-3; 7 positions match TRBD1. Germline V CDR1 and CDR2: ENHRY, SYGVKD. The CDR3 contains 14 residues. After removal of 7 bases from V and 3 bases from J, the junction contained 7 bases not matched to a gene. The CDR3 region has the DNA TGTGCCATCATGACAGGGTTGGAAACAGATACGCAGTATTTT. Translated: CAIMTGLETDTQYF.

This chain links TRBV7-8 with TRBJ2-5; 9 bases are shared with TRBD2. V was pared by 1 base and J by 5 bases, with 8 bases of the junction left unmatched. The CDR3 length is 16 residues. The germline CDR1 and CDR2 sequences are SGHVS and FQNEAQ. The DNA for the CDR3 is TGTGCCAGCAGCTTAGTCACCACTAGCGGGCGGGAGACCCAGTACTTC. Translation gives CASSLVTTSGRETQYF.

This clone was observed once. The rearrangement joins TRBV11-2 to TRBJ2-1, with 10 nucleotides matching TRBD2. The germline V gene has CDR1 SGHAT and CDR2 FQNNGV. Trimming at V came to 1 base and at J to 4 bases, leaving 7 bases not matched to a gene. This CDR3 is 17 amino acids long. DNA for the CDR3: TGTGCCAGCAGCTTAGCTTTACGGACTAGCGGATACAATGAGCAGTTCTTC. Amino acid sequence: CASSLALRTSGYNEQFF.